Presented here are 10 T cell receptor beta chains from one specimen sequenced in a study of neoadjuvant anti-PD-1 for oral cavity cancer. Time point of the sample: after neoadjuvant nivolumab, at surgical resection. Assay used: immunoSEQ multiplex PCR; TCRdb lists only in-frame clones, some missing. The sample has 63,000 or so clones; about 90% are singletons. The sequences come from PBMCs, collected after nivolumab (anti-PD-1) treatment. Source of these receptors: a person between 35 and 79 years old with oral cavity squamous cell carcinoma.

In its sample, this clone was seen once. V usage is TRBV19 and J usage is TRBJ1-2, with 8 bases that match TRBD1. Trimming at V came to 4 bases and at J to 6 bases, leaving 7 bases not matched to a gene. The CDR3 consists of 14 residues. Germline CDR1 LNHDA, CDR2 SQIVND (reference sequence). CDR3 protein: CASSTQSQGDGYTF. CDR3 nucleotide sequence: TGTGCCAGTAGTACCCAATCACAGGGGGATGGCTACACCTTC.

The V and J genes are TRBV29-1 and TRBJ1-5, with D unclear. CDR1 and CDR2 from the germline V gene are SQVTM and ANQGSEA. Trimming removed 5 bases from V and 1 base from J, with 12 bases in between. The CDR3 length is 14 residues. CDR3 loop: CSVKDGRSNQPQHF. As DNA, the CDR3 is TGCAGCGTTAAGGACGGGAGGAGCAATCAGCCCCAGCATTTT.

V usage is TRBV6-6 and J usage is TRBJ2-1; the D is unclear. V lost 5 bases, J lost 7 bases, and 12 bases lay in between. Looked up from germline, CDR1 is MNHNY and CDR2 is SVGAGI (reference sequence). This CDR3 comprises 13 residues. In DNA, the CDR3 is TGTGCCAGCAGTAGGGATAGTTGGAATGAGCAGTTCTTC. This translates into CASSRDSWNEQFF.

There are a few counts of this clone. In DNA form, the CDR3 reads TGTGCCAGCGGGGGGGACGGAACCTACAATGAGCAGTTCTTC. Its translation: CASGGDGTYNEQFF. The chain combines TRBV27 with TRBJ2-1; 7 nucleotides match TRBD2. The CDR3 sequence is 14 residues long. CDR1 MNHEY and CDR2 SMNVEV come from the germline V gene (reference sequence). With V trimmed by 8 bases and J by 2 bases, 6 bases remained unmatched.

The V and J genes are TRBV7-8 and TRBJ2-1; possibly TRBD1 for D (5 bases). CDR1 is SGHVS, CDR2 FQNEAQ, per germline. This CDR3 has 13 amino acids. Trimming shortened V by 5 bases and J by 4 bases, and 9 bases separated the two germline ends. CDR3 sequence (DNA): TGTGCCAGCAGCACAGACAGATACAATGAGCAGTTCTTC. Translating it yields CASSTDRYNEQFF. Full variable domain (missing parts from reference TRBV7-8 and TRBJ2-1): GAGVSQSPRYKVAKRGQDVALRCDPISGHVSLFWYQQALGQGPEFLTYFQNEAQLDKSGLPSDRFFAERPEGSVSTLKIQRTQQEDSAVYLCASSTDRYNEQFFGPGTRLTVL.

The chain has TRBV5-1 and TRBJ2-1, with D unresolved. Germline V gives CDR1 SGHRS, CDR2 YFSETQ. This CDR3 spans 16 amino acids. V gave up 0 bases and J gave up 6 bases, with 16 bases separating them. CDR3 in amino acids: CASSLEGPLIANEQFF. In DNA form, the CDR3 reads TGCGCCAGCAGCTTGGAAGGCCCTCTAATCGCCAATGAGCAGTTCTTC.

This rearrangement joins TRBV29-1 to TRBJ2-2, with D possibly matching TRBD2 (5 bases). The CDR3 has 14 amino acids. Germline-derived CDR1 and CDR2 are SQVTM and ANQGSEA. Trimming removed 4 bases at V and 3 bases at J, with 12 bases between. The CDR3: CSVGGITYTGELFF. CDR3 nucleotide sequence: TGCAGCGTTGGAGGGATCACTTACACCGGGGAGCTGTTTTTT.

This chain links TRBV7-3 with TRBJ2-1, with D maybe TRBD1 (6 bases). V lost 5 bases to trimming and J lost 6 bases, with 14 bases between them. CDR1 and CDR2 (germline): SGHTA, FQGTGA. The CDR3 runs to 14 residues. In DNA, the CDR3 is TGTGCCAGCAGCCCTACCACAGGGAGCAATGAGCAGTTCTTC. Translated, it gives CASSPTTGSNEQFF.

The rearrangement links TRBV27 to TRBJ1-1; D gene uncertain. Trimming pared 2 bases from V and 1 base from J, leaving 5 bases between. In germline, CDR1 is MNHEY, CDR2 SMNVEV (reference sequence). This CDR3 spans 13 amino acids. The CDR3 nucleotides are TGTGCCAGCAGTTTACTCGGGAACACTGAAGCTTTCTTT. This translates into CASSLLGNTEAFF.

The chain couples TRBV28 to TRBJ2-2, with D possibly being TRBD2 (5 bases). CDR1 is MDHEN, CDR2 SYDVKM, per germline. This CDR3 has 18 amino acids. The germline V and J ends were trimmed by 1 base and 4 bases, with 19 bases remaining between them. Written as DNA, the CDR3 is TGTGCCAGCAGTTTATTCGCTGGGCAGGTCCGGGGCACCGGGGAGCTGTTTTTT. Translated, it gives CASSLFAGQVRGTGELFF.